The clone carrying this TCR beta chain has a count of ten or more. The antigen remains undetermined. The data derive from a study of regulatory T cells in long-lasting Graves disease. The germline gives CDR1 DFQATT, CDR2 SNEGSKA (reference sequence). Trimming left V 5 bases short and J 10 bases short, with 15 bases between. CDR3 length equals 12 residues. Arm-PCR with iRepertoire HTBI primers amplified the CDR3 regions for these TCR beta libraries. Each CDR3 protein gets one entry after TCRdb re-called the multiplex PCR reads with MiXCR. Here the sample spans around 420,000 distinct CDR3 sequences, roughly 15% being singletons. Noted time point: newly diagnosed GD, antithyroid drugs for less than 3 months. There was RNA extracted from PBMCs, and the TCR library was made from it. It was by American Thyroid Association guidelines that Graves' disease was diagnosed. An endocrinology unit in Xi'an, China, supplied the patients.

Findings and caveats of the study: Because few samples were included, accuracy may have been lower.

This sequence joins TRBV20-1 and TRBJ1-5, with a tentative D call TRBD1 (6 bases). This sequence originates from a female donor with Graves disease. Source: peripheral blood mononuclear cells (PBMCs), taken at new diagnosis, from a patient treated with antithyroid drugs. The CDR3: CSAVPGGQPQHF. The CDR3 nucleotides are TGCAGTGCTGTCCCGGGGGGGCAACCCCAGCATTTT.